This T cell receptor beta chain was retrieved from a study of regulatory T cells in long-lasting Graves disease (dated by TCRdb to about 2021). Notes on the research overall: Persistent Graves' disease was defined as persistently positive TSH receptor autoantibodies together with antithyroid drug treatment for over 5 years. This study used TCR sequencing and RNA sequencing of peripheral blood to compare persistent Graves' disease patients against newly diagnosed Graves' disease patients. A total of some 35 samples underwent TCR sequencing: about 13 from persistent and some 20 from newly diagnosed Graves' disease patients. The study was conducted in China and was registered as a clinical trial. On average, persistent Graves' disease patients in the clinical cohort had been on antithyroid drugs for about 10.3 years.

This clonotype was seen more than once but under ten times. Its target antigen remains unknown. No much larger clone is present one base from it, and per-base qualities are unavailable. V sheds 5 bases and J sheds 0 bases, leaving 22 bases between their ends. CDR1 and CDR2, per the germline V gene (reference sequence), are PRHDT and FYEKMQ. The CDR3 runs 19 residues from the cysteine to the phenylalanine. Only the CDR3 region is kept as DNA, spanning 57 bases read in frame from base 1. Preparation of the library involved multiplex PCR. TCRdb lists the instrument as Illumina HiSeq 4000. CDR3 regions were amplified by Arm-PCR with iRepertoire HTBI primers to construct TCR beta libraries. Before sequencing, the PCR products underwent gel purification. In the paper's pipeline: Gene usage analysis of CDR3 amino acid clonotypes relied on the approximately 62 TRBV and fewer than 15 TRBJ segments identified across samples. COPE and FqMerger were used to merge filtered high-quality paired reads into contigs. BLAST was used to align contigs to IMGT TRBV, TRBD and TRBJ reference genes, with CDR3 defined following IMGT. Highly expanded clones were defined as clonotypes with a frequency above 0.1%. Shannon entropy served as the measure of repertoire diversity, while the Gini coefficient captured V-J evenness. Public clonotypes were defined as clonotypes shared by more than one individual. The public reads were quality trimmed at Q25 with fastp and then assembled into clones with MiXCR by TCRdb, keeping productive beta chains. Rows matching on CDR3 protein sequence are summarized as one entry with the most common DNA and genes. These V and J calls originate from TCRdb's pipeline instead of the authors' own analysis. The sample includes around 450,000 distinct CDR3 sequences, with 20% to 25% observed a single time. Roughly 7% of the sample is in the top ten clones.

This sample's time point label indicates: persistent/refractory GD, antithyroid drugs over 5 years with positive TRAb. For both TCR sequencing and RNA sequencing, RNA was extracted from PBMCs using TRIzol. The diagnosis of Graves' disease was made according to American Thyroid Association guidelines. Patients were recruited from an endocrinology department in Xi'an, China. From each patient, about 9 milliliters of peripheral blood was collected into an EDTA anticoagulant tube. Ficoll Paque Plus density gradient separation was used to isolate PBMCs, and no further T cell sorting was done. An Agilent 2100 Bioanalyzer and agarose gel were used to check RNA quality, while a NanoDrop 2000 measured RNA concentration. Broader findings and caveats from the paper: Sequencing and analysis were limited to the TCR beta chain. Lower TCR Shannon entropy and fewer highly expanded clones were observed in persistent Graves' disease patients than in newly diagnosed patients, which suggested clonal expansion. TRBV28, TRBJ1-2 and TRBJ2-5 were preferentially used in persistent disease, while TRBV20-1 and TRBJ2-1 were favored in newly diagnosed disease. The small sample size was acknowledged by the authors as a limitation that may reduce accuracy. Because the primary lesion, thyroid tissue, could not be accessed, the study looked at peripheral blood alone. A larger number of public clonotypes was shared among persistent patients (approximately 2,600) than among newly diagnosed patients (roughly 1,000).

This TCR derives from a female donor with Graves disease. The rearrangement joined TRBV13 to TRBJ2-2; TRBD1 might be the D gene, on 5 matching bases. The specimen was peripheral blood mononuclear cells (PBMCs), collected when the disease was refractory, from a patient treated with antithyroid drugs. At the DNA level, the sequence is TGTGCCAGCAGCCGCGGTAGTATTAGGGGATTTGCGAACACCGGGGAGCTGTTTTTT. Translated, this is CASSRGSIRGFANTGELFF. The CDR3, completed at both ends by the reference TRBV13 and TRBJ2-2 genes, gives the full variable domain AAGVIQSPRHLIKEKRETATLKCYPIPRHDTVYWYQQGPGQDPQFLISFYEKMQSDKGSIPDRFSAQQFSDYHSELNMSSLELGDSALYFCASSRGSIRGFANTGELFFGEGSRLTVL.